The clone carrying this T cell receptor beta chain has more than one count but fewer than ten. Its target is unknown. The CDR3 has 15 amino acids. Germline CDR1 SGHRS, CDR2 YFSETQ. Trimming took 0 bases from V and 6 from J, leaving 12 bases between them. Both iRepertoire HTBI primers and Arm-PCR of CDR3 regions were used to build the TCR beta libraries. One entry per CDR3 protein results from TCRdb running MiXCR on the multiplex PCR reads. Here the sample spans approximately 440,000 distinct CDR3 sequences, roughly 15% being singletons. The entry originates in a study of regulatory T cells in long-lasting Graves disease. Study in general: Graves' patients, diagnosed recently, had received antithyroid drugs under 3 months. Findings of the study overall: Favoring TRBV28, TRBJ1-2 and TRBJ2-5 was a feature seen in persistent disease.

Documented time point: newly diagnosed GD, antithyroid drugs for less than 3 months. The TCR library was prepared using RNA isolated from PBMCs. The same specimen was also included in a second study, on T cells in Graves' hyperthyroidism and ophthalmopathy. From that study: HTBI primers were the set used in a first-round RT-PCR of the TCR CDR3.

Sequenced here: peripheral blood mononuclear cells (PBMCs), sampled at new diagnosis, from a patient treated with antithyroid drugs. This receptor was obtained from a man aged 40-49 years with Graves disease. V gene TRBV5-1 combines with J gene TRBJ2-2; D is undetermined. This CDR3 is CASSLVARTPGELFF. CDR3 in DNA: TGCGCCAGCAGCTTGGTGGCTAGAACCCCCGGGGAGCTGTTTTTT.